The present entry profiles one T cell receptor beta chain with its context. The target antigen is unknown. Per germline, CDR1 SNHLY and CDR2 FYNNEI. CDR3 length: 13 amino acids. V was shortened by 6 bases and J by 6 bases, with 9 bases between the two germline ends. The time point here: newly diagnosed GD, antithyroid drugs for less than 3 months. PBMCs were the source of the RNA used for TCR sequencing. Patients came from an endocrinology department in Xi'an, China. Building of the TCR beta libraries involved iRepertoire HTBI primers and Arm-PCR of CDR3 regions. From the multiplex PCR reads, TCRdb called clonotypes with MiXCR, one entry per CDR3 protein. Seen here are 300,000 to 400,000 distinct CDR3 sequences, roughly a sixth observed once, and the top ten hold approximately 30%. These data are taken from a study of regulatory T cells in long-lasting Graves disease. Study at large: Graves' cases, newly diagnosed, had used antithyroid drugs under 3 months.

Regarding the study as a whole: Sharing of public clonotypes was greater in persistent patients (about 2,700) than in new patients (around 880).

The sample was also linked to a second study, of T cells in Graves' hyperthyroidism and ophthalmopathy. That source adds: Calling Graves' hyperthyroidism stable meant ophthalmopathy did not progress within 18 months.

This specimen was peripheral blood mononuclear cells (PBMCs), taken at new diagnosis, from a patient treated with antithyroid drugs. The chain recombines TRBV2 with TRBJ1-6; D possibly corresponds to TRBD1 (5 bases). This receptor was obtained from a man in his forties with Graves disease. As DNA, the CDR3 is TGTGCCAGCAGGGGGCCGGGTAATTCACCCCTCCACTTT. Translating gives CASRGPGNSPLHF.